The rows below give T cell receptor beta chains drawn from one sample of a study of blood T cell repertoires in COVID-19. Using immunoSEQ multiplex PCR, the repertoire was profiled, and TCRdb retains in-frame clones only, with some absent. The table records just over 250,000 clones, 88% of them present only once. The specimen was peripheral blood. The receptors shown here come from a man aged 55 to 70 who had recovered from COVID-19. The CDR3 runs from the conserved cysteine through the conserved F or W. The D gene is left open where the match is weak. Clone size is stated in some rows and not others, as once, few, many or a class when expanded.

>TRBD2|TRBJ2-5|NA|TRBV7-9
TGTGCCAGCACTCTAGCGGGGGGGCAAGAGACCCAGTACTTC
CASTLAGGQETQYF
>NA|TRBJ2-5|NA|TRBV6-6
TGTGCCAGCAGTTACTCGAGGGTCGTTCAAGAGACCCAGTACTTC
CASSYSRVVQETQYF
>NA|TRBJ1-5|NA|TRBV6-5
TGTGCCAGCAGAAGCGGACAGAACAATCAGCCCCAGCATTTT
CASRSGQNNQPQHF
>NA|TRBJ1-5|NA|TRBV19
TGTGCCAACGCTAGGCCCGGGTGGCATTTT
CANARPGWHF
>TRBD1|TRBJ1-2|NA|TRBV6-5
TGTGCCAGCAGGAATACAGGGGTATCGAGGTATGGCTACACCTTC
CASRNTGVSRYGYTF
>NA|TRBJ2-1|NA|TRBV12-2
TGTGCAAGTCGCTTCCTAGGACCCGGGACAGGGGGTTGGAAACACTACAATGAGCAGTTCTTC
CASRFLGPGTGGWKHYNEQFF
>NA|TRBJ2-7|NA|TRBV5-6
TGTGCCAGCAGCTTCGGGAGAAACTCCTACGAGCAGTACTTC
CASSFGRNSYEQYF
>TRBD1|TRBJ2-3|NA|TRBV11-2
TGTGCCAGCAGCTTAGCCCCAAAAGGGGGCACCACAGATACGCAGTATTTT
CASSLAPKGGTTDTQYF
>NA|TRBJ1-4|NA|TRBV25-1
TGTGCCAGCAGTGAATTGGTACCTCTAATCACTAATGAAAAACTGTTTTTT
CASSELVPLITNEKLFF
>TRBD1|TRBJ2-7|NA|TRBV4-1
TGCGCCAGCAGCCAGGGACAGGGGGCTTCCTACGAGCAGTACTTC
CASSQGQGASYEQYF
>NA|TRBJ2-3|once|TRBV15
TGTGCCACCAGCAGAGGTTCTGTTGGCACAGATACGCAGTATTTT
CATSRGSVGTDTQYF
>TRBD2|TRBJ2-5|NA|TRBV5-4
TGTGCCAGCAGCTTGTTAGCGGGGGGGACTCAAGAGACCCAGTACTTC
CASSLLAGGTQETQYF
>TRBD1|TRBJ1-4|NA|TRBV5-8
TGTGCCAGCAGCCCCGGGACAGGGCTCCGAACTAATGAAAAACTGTTTTTT
CASSPGTGLRTNEKLFF
>NA|TRBJ2-1|NA|TRBV4-1
TGCGCCAGCAGCCAAGATCCGTCAGGTGTCAGGGAGCAGTTCTTC
CASSQDPSGVREQFF
>NA|TRBJ1-6|NA|TRBV3-1/TRBV3-2
TGTGCCAGCAGCCGCACACAGGGAGGGGCCCTCCACTTT
CASSRTQGGALHF
>TRBD2|TRBJ2-1|NA|TRBV12-5
TGTGCTAGTGGAGCGGGGGGTACAAATGAGCAGTTCTTC
CASGAGGTNEQFF
>TRBD1|TRBJ2-7|NA|TRBV27
TGTGCCAGCAGAAAGACAGGGGGCTCCTACGAGCAGTACTTC
CASRKTGGSYEQYF
>TRBD1|TRBJ1-2|NA|TRBV12-3/TRBV12-4
TGTGCCAGCAGTTCGGACAGGGGGTATGGCTACACCTTC
CASSSDRGYGYTF
>NA|TRBJ2-1|NA|TRBV5-8
TGTGCCAGCAGCTTGCCCTGGGGAGCGCCTGGCTACAATGAGCAGTTCTTC
CASSLPWGAPGYNEQFF
>NA|TRBJ2-2|NA|TRBV11-3
TGTGCCAGCAGCTTAGATCCGGGGAGAGGGGGAAGTCCCGGGGAGCTGTTTTTT
CASSLDPGRGGSPGELFF
>NA|TRBJ2-1|NA|TRBV7-9
TGTGCCAGCAGCTCGGGACACCCCTTCTTCTTC
CASSSGHPFFF
>TRBD1|TRBJ1-2|NA|TRBV19
TGTGCCAGTCGGACAGGGGGGCTCAATGGCTACACCTTC
CASRTGGLNGYTF
>NA|TRBJ2-1|few|TRBV7-9
TGTGCCAGCAGCCGGAAACAGGTGGAACCCTTTAATGAGCAGTTCTTC
CASSRKQVEPFNEQFF
>NA|TRBJ1-2|few|TRBV3-1/TRBV3-2
TGTGCCAGCAGCCCCCAGGTGGGGTTCGCGGGCGGCTACACCTTC
CASSPQVGFAGGYTF
>NA|TRBJ2-5|NA|TRBV6-5
TGTGCCAGCAGTCGACAGGTTTTTGGAGAGACCCAGTACTTC
CASSRQVFGETQYF
>TRBD1|TRBJ2-7|NA|TRBV5-4
TGTGCCAGCAGCTCAAAGGGACAGCCGCCCTACGAGCAGTACTTC
CASSSKGQPPYEQYF
>NA|TRBJ1-5|NA|TRBV19
TGTGCCAGTAGTATGGCCAGGGTTTACAATCAGCCCCAGCATTTT
CASSMARVYNQPQHF
>NA|TRBJ1-2|NA|TRBV21-1
TGTGCCACCCAAAAAGGGGGTGGCTACACCTTC
CATQKGGGYTF
>TRBD1|TRBJ2-5|NA|TRBV4-1
TGCGCCAGCAGCCACCTAAGGGCCAGCGGGCAGGGGGCGATGGAGACCCAGTACTTC
CASSHLRASGQGAMETQYF
>NA|TRBJ2-3|NA|TRBV5-5
TGTGCCAGCAGCTTGGCGGGGGGCCGCACAGATACGCAGTATTTT
CASSLAGGRTDTQYF
>TRBD1|TRBJ1-6|NA|TRBV16
TGTGCCAGCAGCCCCGAACACCTAACCCGGGACAGGGGTTCACCCCTCCACTTT
CASSPEHLTRDRGSPLHF
>TRBD1|TRBJ2-3|NA|TRBV19
TGTGCCAGTAGTATAGACGAGGGACAGATCACAGATACGCAGTATTTT
CASSIDEGQITDTQYF
>NA|TRBJ1-2|NA|TRBV19
TGTGCCAGTAGTACCCGAGGGGGTGGCTACACCTTC
CASSTRGGGYTF
>NA|TRBJ1-6|NA|TRBV19
TGTGCCACCCGGGGGTCCTATAATTCACCCCTCCACTTT
CATRGSYNSPLHF
>TRBD1|TRBJ2-5|once|TRBV10-3
TGTGCCATCAGGCCCACAGGGGGCGCGGAGACCCAGTACTTC
CAIRPTGGAETQYF
>TRBD1|TRBJ2-5|once|TRBV7-9
TGTGCCAGCAGCTTAGGTAGGGGGCCTCAAGAGACCCAGTACTTC
CASSLGRGPQETQYF
>TRBD1|TRBJ1-1|NA|TRBV5-1
TGCGCCAGCAGCACCGGGACAGGGTTAGGGAGAGCTTTCTTT
CASSTGTGLGRAFF
>NA|TRBJ2-5|NA|TRBV3-1/TRBV3-2
TGTGCCAGCAGCCAAGATCGAAGGGGACAAGAGACCCAGTACTTC
CASSQDRRGQETQYF
>NA|TRBJ1-1|NA|TRBV12-3/TRBV12-4
TGTGCCAGCAGTTTCCAGGGCTCGACTGAAGCTTTCTTT
CASSFQGSTEAFF
>TRBD1|TRBJ1-2|NA|TRBV6-5
TGTGCCAGCAGTCGCGGACAGGACTATGGCTACACCTTC
CASSRGQDYGYTF
>TRBD1|TRBJ2-3|few|TRBV5-1
TGCGCCAGCAGCTTGACAGGGGCGGTGGCAGATACGCAGTATTTT
CASSLTGAVADTQYF
>TRBD2|TRBJ2-5|NA|TRBV7-2
TGTGCCAGCAGAGTTAGCGGGGGCCAAGAGACCCAGTACTTC
CASRVSGGQETQYF
>NA|TRBJ1-3|NA|TRBV6-6
TGTGCCACAAAACTCCGGGACACCAAAGCTGGAAACACCATATATTTT
CATKLRDTKAGNTIYF
>NA|TRBJ2-1|once|TRBV29-1
TGCAGAGCGGACAGTTTGGGTGAGCAGTTCTTC
CRADSLGEQFF
>TRBD1|TRBJ2-7|NA|TRBV10-3
TGTGCCATTTGCCGGGACAGGAGCTCCTACGAGCAGTACTTC
CAICRDRSSYEQYF
>TRBD2|TRBJ2-5|NA|TRBV19
TGTGCCAGTAGTAGCGGGGGGGCCGTAGAGACCCAGTACTTC
CASSSGGAVETQYF
>TRBD1|TRBJ1-6|few|TRBV27
TGTGCCAGCAGCTATCTGTTAACAGGGGCCCTCCATAATTCACCCCTCCACTTT
CASSYLLTGALHNSPLHF
>TRBD1|TRBJ2-5|NA|TRBV19
TGTGCCAGTTCAGGGACAGGGAGAGAGACCCAGTACTTC
CASSGTGRETQYF
>NA|TRBJ1-2|once|TRBV4-2
TGTGCCAGCAGCCTGTCGACACTGCCGATCGGCTACACCTTC
CASSLSTLPIGYTF
>NA|TRBJ1-5|once|TRBV6-5
TGTGCCAGCAGCTTAAACAATCAGCCCCAGCATTTT
CASSLNNQPQHF
>NA|TRBJ2-3|NA|TRBV7-9
TGTGCCAGCAGCCAACAGGCCCCAGATACGCAGTATTTT
CASSQQAPDTQYF
>TRBD1|TRBJ1-2|NA|TRBV29-1
TGCAGCGTTCGGGGGACAGACGATGGCTACACCTTC
CSVRGTDDGYTF
>NA|TRBJ2-7|NA|TRBV7-9
TGTGCCAGCAGCTTACTGGCAGGGAAACCGCTCGAGCAGTACTTC
CASSLLAGKPLEQYF
>TRBD1|TRBJ1-1|NA|TRBV18
TGTGCCAGCTCACCACCGACAGGGGTCACTGAAGCTTTCTTT
CASSPPTGVTEAFF
>NA|TRBJ2-2|NA|TRBV6-1
TGTGCCAGCAGTGAAGCAGGGGCCAGAGCGAACACCGGGGAGCTGTTTTTT
CASSEAGARANTGELFF